Shown below are 6 T cell receptor beta chains from a single sample sequenced in a study of T-cell memory formation after mild COVID-19. TCRdb called the 5' RACE reads again in MiXCR, with one record for every CDR3 protein. The sample records approximately 110,000 distinct CDR3 sequences, approximately 21% being singletons. Sequences were obtained from PBMCs or a T cell subset sorted from them (not recorded which). Receptor source: a man younger than 30 who had mild COVID-19 (a few samples of this study predate the infection). Cell type and time point are not known.

V usage is TRBV4-3 and J usage is TRBJ2-7, with D perhaps matching TRBD1 (6 bases). V dropped 2 bases and J dropped 0 bases, with 14 bases sitting between them. The CDR3 is 16 amino acids. CDR1 and CDR2 (germline): LGHNA, YSLEER. CDR3 bases: TGCGCCAGCAGCCAACAGACAGGAAGATTCTCCTACGAGCAGTACTTC. Translated: CASSQQTGRFSYEQYF.

The chain carries TRBV5-1 and TRBJ2-1, with unresolved D. V lost 0 bases to trimming and J lost 5 bases, with 6 bases between them. Germline CDR1 reads SGHRS; CDR2 reads YFSETQ. The CDR3 contains 13 residues. Written as DNA, the CDR3 is TGCGCCAGCAGCTTGGCCCCGGACAATGAGCAGTTCTTC. This sequence encodes CASSLAPDNEQFF.

The chain joins TRBV7-7 to TRBJ2-1; 7 nucleotides align to TRBD2. The trim removed 5 bases at V and 6 bases at J, leaving 10 bases unmatched. The CDR3 has 15 residues. CDR1 and CDR2 (germline): SSHAT, FNYEAQ (reference sequence). Here the CDR3 reads CASSPRAGPTNEQFF. The CDR3 DNA sequence: TGTGCCAGCAGCCCCCGAGCGGGACCGACCAATGAGCAGTTCTTC. Filled out from reference TRBV7-7 and TRBJ2-1, the complete variable domain reads GAGVSQSPRYKVTKRGQDVTLRCDPISSHATLYWYQQALGQGPEFLTYFNYEAQPDKSGLPSDRFSAERPEGSISTLTIQRTEQRDSAMYRCASSPRAGPTNEQFFGPGTRLTVL.

The J gene is TRBJ2-1, the V gene TRBV30; 8 nucleotides match TRBD2. With 2 bases clipped from V and 10 bases from J, the junction kept 10 bases outside the gene matches. The CDR3 contains 14 residues. Germline lookup yields CDR1 GTSNPN and CDR2 SVGIG (reference sequence). The CDR3 DNA sequence: TGTGCCTGGAGTTACGACGGACTAGCCGGAGAGCAGTTCTTC. Amino acid sequence: CAWSYDGLAGEQFF.

The CDR3 DNA reads as TGCGCCAGCAGCCAAGGGATCATATCGTACCAAGAGACCCAGTACTTC. Translating gives CASSQGIISYQETQYF. The V and J genes are TRBV4-3 and TRBJ2-5, with D unresolved. With 1 base removed from V and 0 bases from J, the gap between germline ends came to 12 bases. This CDR3 comprises 16 residues. Per the germline V gene, CDR1 is LGHNA and CDR2 is YSLEER.

CDR3 sequence (DNA): TGCGCCAGCAGCCATGCTGACAGCTATGGCTACACCTTC. Amino acids: CASSHADSYGYTF. The chain uses TRBV4-3 and TRBJ1-2, with a tentative D call TRBD1 (5 bases). V was pared by 3 bases and J by 4 bases, with 9 bases between. CDR3 size: 13 residues. In germline, CDR1 is LGHNA, CDR2 YSLEER.